This T cell receptor (beta chain) originates from a study of CD8 T cells in ankylosing spondylitis. Study-wide findings and caveats: For ankylosing spondylitis blood, a TCR beta motif of 8 or 9 highly homologous variants appeared characteristic.

The germline gives CDR1 MGHRA, CDR2 YSYEKL. V was cut by 2 bases and J by 6 bases, with 13 bases left in between. This CDR3 is 15 amino acids long. One entry per CDR3 protein results from TCRdb running MiXCR on the 5' RACE reads. Seen here are 200,000 to 250,000 distinct CDR3 sequences, approximately 7.3% observed once, and the top ten hold 12% to 15%. This clonotype has ten or more counts. What it binds is not known. What was sequenced was blood, either unsorted or a sorted T cell fraction (not recorded which). The chain employs TRBV4-1 and TRBJ1-4, with a tentative D call TRBD1 (5 bases). This TCR was recovered from a male donor with ankylosing spondylitis. For the CDR3, the DNA is TGCGCCAGCAGCCAAATAATGACCAGGGATGAAAAACTGTTTTTT. Translated: CASSQIMTRDEKLFF.